This paragraph covers one T cell receptor beta chain sequence. The antigen remains undetermined. TCRdb keeps only in-frame clones here, not all; method: immunoSEQ multiplex PCR. Here the sample spans 85,000 to 90,000 clones, under 95% being singletons. The data stem from a study of graft-versus-host responses after intestinal transplantation. For the study at large: Induction using anti-thymocyte globulin, followed by tacrolimus and steroids for approximately three years, was given to all recipients.

Germline assignment: CDR1 MNHEY and CDR2 SMNVEV (reference sequence). This CDR3 contains 15 residues. The V and J ends lost 4 bases and 2 bases, in that order; junction bases with no gene match: 3. The rearrangement joins TRBV27 to TRBJ2-1; 9 bases fit TRBD2. This clonotype was sampled from a human donor who was the organ donor for an intestinal transplant. Source: unstimulated CD4+ T cells sorted from spleen or lymph node cells, taken before transplant. CDR3 DNA: TGTGCCAGCAGTTCGATAGCGGGAGCCTACAATGAGCAGTTCTTC. As protein: CASSSIAGAYNEQFF.